A single sample is the source of the 20 T cell receptor beta chains below, sequenced in a study of CD8 T cells in Susac syndrome. RNA, at 0.5 to 1 ug, was reverse transcribed with random hexamers. Each CDR3 protein is one row after TCRdb ran MiXCR on the immunoSEQ multiplex PCR reads. Of approximately 150,000 distinct CDR3 sequences in the sample, approximately 95% are singletons; the top ten hold over 0.1%. Source material: CD4+ T cells from PBMCs. These receptors came from a human donor with multiple sclerosis.

The chain employs TRBV23-1 and TRBJ1-1; tentatively, D is TRBD1 (6 bases). TRBV23-1 is labeled an ORF, and its function is uncertain. This CDR3 spans 16 amino acids. Trimming took 4 bases from V and 1 from J, leaving 16 bases between them. DNA for the CDR3: TGCGCCAGCAGTCTTATCCGGGGAGGGGGGAACACTGAAGCTTTCTTT. Translated: CASSLIRGGGNTEAFF.

This chain uses TRBV6-6 with TRBJ1-5, with 8 positions matching TRBD1. The CDR3 runs to 13 residues. CDR1 and CDR2 from the germline V gene are MNHNY and SVGAGI (reference sequence). V lost 5 bases, J lost 6 bases, and 3 bases stayed unmatched. CDR3 sequence: CASSDRGGQPQHF. Written as DNA, the CDR3 is TGTGCCAGCAGTGACAGGGGAGGTCAGCCCCAGCATTTT.

This clonotype was recorded a few times. This chain joins TRBV27 and TRBJ1-5; a possible D gene is TRBD1 (6 bases). Trimming removed 2 bases from V and 5 bases from J, with 10 bases in between. The CDR3 is 14 residues long. CDR1 and CDR2 from the germline V gene are MNHEY and SMNVEV (reference sequence). The CDR3 nucleotides are TGTGCCAGCAGTTTACAGGGGACTTATCAGCCCCAGCATTTT. The encoded protein is CASSLQGTYQPQHF.

The chain joins TRBV5-1 to TRBJ2-1; 8 bases align to TRBD1. Losses at the gene ends were 3 bases for V and 9 bases for J; bases not matched to a gene: 14. The CDR3 is made up of 16 amino acids. Per the germline V gene, CDR1 is SGHRS and CDR2 is YFSETQ. The CDR3 region has the DNA TGCGCCAGCAGCTCTAACGGACAGGGAGGTTTGGGTGAGCAGTTCTTC. It translates to CASSSNGQGGLGEQFF.

The chain combines TRBV24-1 with TRBJ2-6; unclear D gene. CDR3 length: 14 residues. V lost 6 bases and J lost 2, with 7 bases in between. The germline V gene encodes CDR1 KGHDR and CDR2 SFDVKD. CDR3 coding DNA: TGTGCCACCAGTAATCAGGCTGGGGCCAACGTCCTGACTTTC. Translated, it gives CATSNQAGANVLTF.

This clonotype was observed a single time. The CDR3 here is CASSAAGGATQYF. The DNA for the CDR3 is TGTGCCAGCAGCGCCGCGGGGGGCGCTACGCAGTATTTT. This chain joins TRBV9 and TRBJ2-3, with TRBD2 identical over 8 bases. The germline V gene has CDR1 SGDLS and CDR2 YYNGEE. The CDR3 extends over 13 amino acids. J was trimmed by 8 bases and V by 3 bases; bases with no gene match: 5. Together with reference TRBV9 and TRBJ2-3, the CDR3 gives the full variable domain: DSGVTQTPKHLITATGQRVTLRCSPRSGDLSVYWYQQSLDQGLQFLIQYYNGEERAKGNILERFSAQQFPDLHSELNLSSLELGDSALYFCASSAAGGATQYFGPGTRLTVL.

This chain links TRBV20-1 with TRBJ1-1; D gene unclear. Germline CDR1 and CDR2: DFQATT and SNEGSKA (reference sequence). The CDR3 has 12 residues. CDR3 amino acids: CRPVQPNTEAFF. The DNA of the CDR3 is TGCCGCCCCGTACAGCCGAACACTGAAGCTTTCTTT.

The rearrangement uses TRBV24-1 and TRBJ2-5; TRBD2 might be the D (7 bases). The CDR3 spans 16 residues. V was clipped by 0 bases and J by 5 bases, with 15 bases between them. The V gene's germline CDR1 is KGHDR and CDR2 SFDVKD. The CDR3 loop is CATSDLKGGGAETQYF. The CDR3 coding sequence is TGTGCCACCAGTGATTTGAAGGGAGGGGGGGCGGAGACCCAGTACTTC.

With respect to this clonotype: The junction departs from the called germline gene at one end, perhaps through a read error. This chain connects TRBV6-6 to TRBJ2-5; 7 bases map to TRBD2. CDR1 is MNHNY, CDR2 SVGAGI, per germline (reference sequence). The CDR3 totals 13 residues. The CDR3 sequence is CASSTTSPETQYF. CDR3 nucleotide sequence: TGCGCCAGCAGTACGACTAGCCCCGAGACCCAGTACTTC.

The V gene is TRBV6-5, the J gene TRBJ1-1; D may be TRBD1 (5 bases). Deletions cut 0 bases from V and 8 bases from J, with 13 bases between. The CDR3 length is 14 residues. Germline assignment: CDR1 MNHEY and CDR2 SVGAGI. CDR3 in DNA: TGTGCCAGCAGTTACTCGGGGCAGAAATGGGAAGCTTTCTTT. Translated, it gives CASSYSGQKWEAFF.

For the CDR3, the DNA is TGCGCCAGCAGCTTGTGGGCCGGAGTTGAGACCCAGTACTTC. Residues: CASSLWAGVETQYF. The chain employs TRBV5-1 and TRBJ2-5, with D uncertain. Germline V gene lookup returns CDR1 SGHRS and CDR2 YFSETQ. V gave up 1 base and J gave up 5 bases, with 12 bases separating them. This CDR3 has 14 amino acids.

This chain uses TRBV27 with TRBJ1-3; D might be TRBD1 (5 bases). CDR1 MNHEY and CDR2 SMNVEV come from the germline V gene (reference sequence). The ends were cut back, 7 bases at V and 0 bases at J, with 10 bases in the middle. The CDR3 sequence is 14 residues long. The CDR3 sequence is CASNGTFSGNTIYF. In nucleotides, the CDR3 is TGTGCCAGCAACGGGACCTTCTCTGGAAACACCATATATTTT.

The rearrangement links TRBV29-1 to TRBJ2-3; maybe TRBD1 (5 bases). The germline V gene encodes CDR1 SQVTM and CDR2 ANQGSEA. The length of the CDR3 is 13 residues. V lost 5 bases, J lost 2 bases, and 11 bases lay in between. The CDR3 spells CSVSRQNTDTQYF. In DNA form, the CDR3 reads TGCAGCGTTTCCAGACAGAACACAGATACGCAGTATTTT.

The V and J genes are TRBV3-1 and TRBJ1-2; 7 bases are a match to TRBD1. CDR3 length: 15 residues. With V trimmed by 8 bases and J by 4 bases, 13 bases remained unmatched. From germline, CDR1 is LGHDT and CDR2 YNNKEL (reference sequence). The CDR3, as DNA: TGTGCCAGCCGGGGAGTAGGGGGCATCATCTATGGCTACACCTTC. It yields the protein CASRGVGGIIYGYTF.

The chain carries TRBV7-4 and TRBJ2-4, with D perhaps matching TRBD2 (5 bases). V lost 3 bases and J lost 3, with 15 bases in between. The length of the CDR3 is 16 residues. CDR1 and CDR2 (germline): SGHVT, SQSDAQ. Written as DNA, the CDR3 is TGTGCCAGCAGCTTGTCCCCCGGGGTGGTCAAAAACATTCAGTACTTC. This encodes CASSLSPGVVKNIQYF.

The rearrangement uses TRBV30 and TRBJ1-2; D gene ambiguous. The CDR3 loop spans 14 amino acids. Germline-derived CDR1 and CDR2 are GTSNPN and SVGIG (reference sequence). The germline V and J ends were trimmed by 3 bases and 0 bases, with 11 bases remaining between them. The CDR3 here is CAWSRQETNYGYTF. The DNA for the CDR3 is TGTGCCTGGAGCCGTCAGGAAACTAACTATGGCTACACCTTC.

The V and J genes are TRBV28 and TRBJ1-1, with D perhaps matching TRBD1 (5 bases). V was cut by 5 bases and J by 4 bases, with 14 bases left in between. The V gene's germline CDR1 is MDHEN and CDR2 SYDVKM. The CDR3 extends over 14 amino acids. CDR3 region: CASSAEGMGTEAFF. CDR3 in DNA: TGTGCCAGCAGTGCAGAGGGGATGGGCACTGAAGCTTTCTTT.

The rearrangement uses TRBV20-1 and TRBJ1-1; TRBD1 is a possible D gene (5 bases). Trimming cost V 0 bases and J 10 bases, with 21 bases left between them. The germline V gene has CDR1 DFQATT and CDR2 SNEGSKA (reference sequence). The CDR3 contains 15 residues. The chain's CDR3 is CSARDLEGRKGGAFF. The CDR3 nucleotides are TGCAGTGCTAGAGATCTTGAGGGGCGAAAAGGTGGAGCTTTCTTT.

The J gene is TRBJ2-3, the V gene TRBV14; D might be TRBD2 (6 bases). CDR3 length equals 16 residues. Germline V lookup: CDR1 SGHDN, CDR2 FVKESK. V lost 4 bases, J lost 2 bases, and 16 bases lay in between. This CDR3 reads CASSPEVGLTTDTQYF. The CDR3 nucleotides are TGTGCCAGCAGCCCGGAGGTAGGACTAACCACAGATACGCAGTATTTT.

The rearrangement uses TRBV23-1 and TRBJ2-3, with 10 bases lining up with TRBD2. TRBV23-1 is designated an ORF whose function remains uncertain. V gave up 3 bases and J gave up 0 bases; unmatched junction bases: 3. This CDR3 has 16 residues. The CDR3 region is CASSQPTSGSTDTQYF. Here the CDR3 DNA reads TGCGCCAGCAGTCAGCCGACTAGCGGGAGCACAGATACGCAGTATTTT.